A single sample gave rise to the 25 T cell receptor beta chains below, sequenced in a study of blood T cell repertoires in COVID-19. The method was immunoSEQ multiplex PCR; TCRdb's version includes in-frame clones alone and lacks a portion of them. The sample has 100,000 or so clones; about 91% are singletons. Sequences were obtained from peripheral blood. These receptors all stem from a man aged 45-60 years with acute or convalescent COVID-19.

The chain uses TRBV6-5 and TRBJ1-3, with a weak D call TRBD1 (6 bases). V lost 8 bases, J lost 4 bases, and 9 bases lay in between. This CDR3 spans 12 amino acids. Germline V gives CDR1 MNHEY, CDR2 SVGAGI. The chain's CDR3 is CASGQKGNTIYF. The CDR3 nucleotides are TGTGCCAGCGGACAGAAAGGAAACACCATATATTTT.

The V call is TRBV7-9, the J call TRBJ1-2; TRBD1 matches 8 bases. CDR3 length: 14 amino acids. Per germline, CDR1 SEHNR and CDR2 FQNEAQ (reference sequence). With V trimmed by 5 bases and J by 3 bases, 5 bases remained unmatched. CDR3 sequence (DNA): TGTGCCAGCAGCCGCGGACAGGGAGACTATGGCTACACCTTC. Translated: CASSRGQGDYGYTF.

The chain uses TRBV10-3 and TRBJ2-7, with unresolved D. This CDR3 is 13 amino acids long. Germline-derived CDR1 and CDR2 are ENHRY and SYGVKD. With 4 bases removed from V and 1 base from J, the gap between germline ends came to 8 bases. The CDR3 DNA reads TGTGCCATCAGTGGCGACACATCCTACGAGCAGTACTTC. Amino acid sequence: CAISGDTSYEQYF.

The chain carries TRBV11-2 and TRBJ2-5, with 8 bases fitting TRBD1. Germline CDR1 SGHAT, CDR2 FQNNGV. J was trimmed by 4 bases and V by 1 base; bases with no gene match: 11. The CDR3 loop spans 17 amino acids. The CDR3 spells CASSLAGVGRGRETQYF. The CDR3 nucleotides read TGTGCCAGCAGCTTAGCAGGGGTAGGCAGGGGGCGAGAGACCCAGTACTTC.

The rearrangement links TRBV5-1 to TRBJ1-2; 8 bases match TRBD1. The CDR3 sequence is 14 residues long. Unmatched junction bases numbered 7, after V lost 2 bases and J lost 7 bases. The germline V gene has CDR1 SGHRS and CDR2 YFSETQ. The CDR3 here is CASSFTQGGFGYTF. In DNA form, the CDR3 reads TGCGCCAGCAGCTTTACACAGGGGGGTTTTGGCTACACCTTC.

This clone was counted once. The CDR3 loop is CASSARTGVGLTGELFF. The CDR3 region has the DNA TGTGCCAGCTCAGCAAGGACAGGGGTTGGTTTGACCGGGGAGCTGTTTTTT. The V gene is TRBV18, the J gene TRBJ2-2; 9 nucleotides agree with TRBD1. This CDR3 has 17 amino acids. CDR1 is KGHSH and CDR2 is LQKENI in the germline V gene. J was trimmed by 5 bases and V by 5 bases; bases with no gene match: 12.

The chain joins TRBV28 to TRBJ2-7, with TRBD1 as a possible D gene (5 bases). Germline V gives CDR1 MDHEN, CDR2 SYDVKM. Deletions cut 4 bases from V and 0 bases from J, with 7 bases between. The CDR3 is 13 residues long. In DNA, the CDR3 is TGTGCCAGCAGTTCAGGGATCTCCTACGAGCAGTACTTC. It is translated as CASSSGISYEQYF.

In the case of this clone: Relative to the germline gene, one junction end is altered; a read error may explain this. This chain uses TRBV6-2 or TRBV6-3 with TRBJ1-6; 9 bases align to TRBD1. CDR3 length equals 15 residues. Germline V CDR1 and CDR2: MNHEY, SVGEGT. CDR3 amino acids: CASGYTGQGYSPLHF. CDR3 sequence (DNA): TGTGCCAGCGGTTACACGGGACAGGGTTATTCACCCCTCCACTTT.

Here the CDR3 DNA reads TGTGCCAGCAGCCCCCGTGGCGGGGGCCTTACACACAATGAGCAGTTCTTC. Residues: CASSPRGGGLTHNEQFF. The chain joins TRBV3-1 (or the pseudogene TRBV3-2) to TRBJ2-1; weak D call: TRBD2 (7 bases). Trimming took off 4 bases at V and 5 bases at J, with 21 bases between the two ends. The CDR3 sequence is 17 residues long. CDR1 and CDR2 from the germline V gene are LGHDT and YNNKEL (reference sequence).

The genes are TRBV2 and TRBJ1-5, with D possibly TRBD1 on 5 matching bases. V shed 2 bases and J shed 7 bases, with 15 bases lying between them. Germline CDR1 SNHLY, CDR2 FYNNEI. CDR3 length: 15 residues. CDR3 nucleotide sequence: TGTGCCAGCAGTGAAATTTCGGGTGGGGGGCAGCCCCAGCATTTT. Protein sequence: CASSEISGGGQPQHF.

Only a few counts were recorded for this clone. The chain combines TRBV5-5 with TRBJ1-2; 7 bases match TRBD1. The CDR3 has 14 residues. CDR1 and CDR2 (germline): SGHKS, YYEKEE (reference sequence). V shed 4 bases and J 2 bases; nucleotides not matched to a gene: 5. The CDR3 DNA sequence: TGTGCCAGCAGCGTGGGACAGTTGAACTATGGCTACACCTTC. It codes for CASSVGQLNYGYTF. Combining the CDR3 with reference TRBV5-5 and TRBJ1-2 gives the whole variable domain DAGVTQSPTHLIKTRGQQVTLRCSPISGHKSVSWYQQVLGQGPQFIFQYYEKEERGRGNFPDRFSARQFPNYSSELNVNALLLGDSALYLCASSVGQLNYGYTFGSGTRLTVV.

This clone was seen a single time. The J gene is TRBJ2-7, the V gene TRBV4-1, with 7 bases aligning to TRBD1. Germline V CDR1 and CDR2: MGHRA, YSYEKL. Trimming at V came to 4 bases and at J to 3 bases, leaving 6 bases not matched to a gene. The length of the CDR3 is 14 residues. In DNA form, the CDR3 reads TGCGCCAGCAGCCGGACAGGATCCAGCTACGAGCAGTACTTC. Amino acids: CASSRTGSSYEQYF.

The chain uses TRBV9 and TRBJ1-6; D is uncertain. V shed 3 bases and J shed 8 bases, with 15 bases lying between them. CDR3 size: 15 residues. CDR1 SGDLS and CDR2 YYNGEE come from the germline V gene. The CDR3 DNA reads as TGTGCCAGCAGCGCGACCATCCAACGGGATTCACCCCTCCACTTT. Amino acid sequence: CASSATIQRDSPLHF.

CDR3 residues: CASSLEGQAMNTEAFF. The CDR3 DNA reads TGTGCCAGCAGCTTAGAGGGACAGGCAATGAACACTGAAGCTTTCTTT. This chain links TRBV11-2 with TRBJ1-1; TRBD1 agrees at 8 bases. Germline V gives CDR1 SGHAT, CDR2 FQNNGV. The CDR3 contains 16 residues. J gave up 0 bases and V 0 bases, and 3 bases lay outside the gene matches.

The genes are TRBV5-8 and TRBJ2-3, with D uncertain. The CDR3 is 11 residues long. Trimming took off 1 base at V and 6 bases at J, with 3 bases between the two ends. Germline CDR1 SGHTS, CDR2 YDEGEE. The CDR3 DNA follows: TGTGCCAGCAGCTTGCATGATACGCAGTATTTT. Its protein is CASSLHDTQYF.

The chain uses TRBV7-9 and TRBJ1-2; D call uncertain. Trimming stripped 3 bases from V and 4 bases from J, with 15 bases between. The CDR3 is 15 amino acids. Germline V CDR1 and CDR2: SEHNR, FQNEAQ (reference sequence). The CDR3 DNA reads TGTGCCAGCAGCTTCATGACAACAACTAGCTATGGCTACACCTTC. As protein: CASSFMTTTSYGYTF.

The V call is TRBV28, the J call TRBJ2-7; 9 positions match TRBD2. Germline V CDR1 and CDR2: MDHEN, SYDVKM. V shed 6 bases, J shed 9 bases, and the junction held 6 bases outside the gene matches. The CDR3 extends over 12 amino acids. CDR3 nucleotides: TGTGCCAGCAGAGGCCTAGCGGGGTCGCAGTACTTC. Amino acid sequence: CASRGLAGSQYF.

The chain combines TRBV28 with TRBJ2-7; 8 nucleotides align to TRBD2. V trimming: 6 bases; J trimming: 4 bases; junction bases outside the gene matches: 11. Per germline, CDR1 MDHEN and CDR2 SYDVKM. The CDR3 covers 15 residues. CDR3 DNA sequence: TGTGCCAGCAGCTTAGACTTAGCGGGGAGGTACGAGCAGTACTTC. Translation gives CASSLDLAGRYEQYF.

The chain employs TRBV6-5 and TRBJ1-1; unclear D gene. Germline CDR1 reads MNHEY; CDR2 reads SVGAGI. This CDR3 comprises 15 residues. Trimming stripped 0 bases from V and 5 bases from J, with 13 bases between. The CDR3 DNA is TGTGCCAGCAGTTACTCGAAGAGGTCGGGAACTGAAGCTTTCTTT. This codes for CASSYSKRSGTEAFF.

The chain has TRBV7-8 and TRBJ2-7, with 8 bases identical to TRBD1. Germline V CDR1 and CDR2: SGHVS, FQNEAQ. This CDR3 has 15 residues. Trimming removed 5 bases from V and 3 bases from J; junction bases left unmatched: 9. The CDR3 DNA reads as TGTGCCAGCAGCCCCGGGCCGACAGGGGTCTACGAGCAGTACTTC. Translation: CASSPGPTGVYEQYF.

The chain uses TRBV6-5 and TRBJ1-4; D possibly corresponds to TRBD1 (5 bases). V was cut by 8 bases and J by 7 bases, with 17 bases left in between. The CDR3 length is 14 residues. Per the germline V gene, CDR1 is MNHEY and CDR2 is SVGAGI. The CDR3, as DNA: TGTGCCAGCGGCACTTATGGAAGGGGTGAAAAACTGTTTTTT. This codes for CASGTYGRGEKLFF.

The J gene is TRBJ1-6, the V gene TRBV6-6; tentative D call: TRBD1 (6 bases). V lost 4 bases, J lost 7 bases, and 11 bases lay in between. The CDR3 length is 14 residues. Looked up from germline, CDR1 is MNHNY and CDR2 is SVGAGI (reference sequence). CDR3 bases: TGTGCCAGCAGTTTCACAGGGTCCAATTCACCCCTCCACTTT. Protein: CASSFTGSNSPLHF.

The CDR3 is CASSLSGPVAGELFF. Written as DNA, the CDR3 is TGTGCCAGCAGCTTATCAGGGCCTGTCGCCGGGGAGCTGTTTTTT. The rearrangement uses TRBV7-9 and TRBJ2-2; weak D call: TRBD1 (5 bases). The CDR3 covers 15 residues. Germline V CDR1 and CDR2: SEHNR, FQNEAQ (reference sequence). V dropped 2 bases and J dropped 6 bases, with 13 bases sitting between them. Combining the CDR3 with reference TRBV7-9 and TRBJ2-2 gives the whole variable domain DTGVSQNPRHKITKRGQNVTFRCDPISEHNRLYWYRQTLGQGPEFLTYFQNEAQLEKSRLLSDRFSAERPKGSFSTLEIQRTEQGDSAMYLCASSLSGPVAGELFFGEGSRLTVL.

This CDR3 reads CASSPGTTGTGELFF. The CDR3 DNA is TGTGCCAGCAGCCCCGGGACTACTGGCACCGGGGAGCTGTTTTTT. This rearrangement joins TRBV11-2 to TRBJ2-2, with TRBD2 matching over 7 bases. Germline loops: CDR1 SGHAT, CDR2 FQNNGV. The length of the CDR3 is 15 residues. Trimming removed 5 bases from V and 4 bases from J; junction bases left unmatched: 7.

The rearrangement uses TRBV3-1 (or the pseudogene TRBV3-2) and TRBJ1-2, with D possibly matching TRBD1 (6 bases). The length of the CDR3 is 15 residues. Germline values: CDR1 LGHDT, CDR2 YNNKEL (reference sequence). The germline V and J ends were trimmed by 4 bases and 0 bases, with 12 bases remaining between them. In nucleotides, the CDR3 is TGTGCCAGCAGCCTACGACAGGCGACTAACTATGGCTACACCTTC. This sequence encodes CASSLRQATNYGYTF.